This entry lists 16 T cell receptor beta chains sequenced from one sample in a study of vaccination and CD4 T cells after COVID-19. As to treatment: approximately 9-day PBMC culture with coronavirus spike peptide pools or control peptides (ViraFEST assay). No antigen has been identified for these receptors. The Oncomine TCR Beta short-read assay sequenced DNA from cultured CD4+ T cells. A single record per CDR3 protein comes from TCRdb applying MiXCR to the PCR reads. This table holds 11,000 to 15,000 distinct CDR3 sequences, just over 55% found once. The specimen was CD4+ T cells from blood, cultured in vitro. The receptors were sampled from a human donor who had recovered from COVID-19.

The J gene is TRBJ2-1, the V gene TRBV24-1; 7 positions agree with TRBD1. Germline V lookup: CDR1 KGHDR, CDR2 SFDVKD. Losses at the gene ends were 5 bases for V and 4 bases for J; bases not matched to a gene: 7. The CDR3 covers 15 residues. CDR3: CATSASTGWYNEQFF. The CDR3 region has the DNA TGTGCCACCAGTGCTTCGACAGGGTGGTACAATGAGCAGTTCTTC.

The chain carries TRBV18 and TRBJ2-5; 7 bases are a match to TRBD2. The junction had 3 bases not matched to a gene; V was cut back by 1 base and J by 4 bases. The CDR3 sequence is 14 residues long. Germline CDR1 and CDR2: KGHSH and LQKENI. CDR3 sequence: CASSPQSGGETQYF. The CDR3 nucleotides read TGTGCCAGCTCACCACAGTCGGGGGGAGAGACCCAGTACTTC.

The V gene is TRBV7-8, the J gene TRBJ2-7, with D possibly matching TRBD1 (6 bases). Trimming left V 1 base short and J 5 bases short, with 12 bases between. The CDR3 is 14 amino acids. CDR1 and CDR2 (germline): SGHVS, FQNEAQ. CDR3 residues: CASSLDRVKDEQYF. The DNA of the CDR3 is TGTGCCAGCAGCTTAGACAGGGTGAAAGACGAGCAGTACTTC.

The chain combines TRBV20-1 with TRBJ1-2; D is unresolved. CDR1 and CDR2 (germline): DFQATT, SNEGSKA (reference sequence). The V gene lost 1 base and the J gene lost 3 bases, with 3 bases spanning the gap. The CDR3 is made up of 11 amino acids. The CDR3 region is CSARGDYGYTF. In DNA, the CDR3 is TGCAGTGCTAGAGGTGACTATGGCTACACCTTC.

Only a few counts were recorded for this clonotype. The rearrangement links TRBV20-1 to TRBJ2-5; 11 positions match TRBD2. The CDR3 totals 16 residues. J gave up 3 bases and V 0 bases, and 6 bases lay outside the gene matches. Germline V gives CDR1 DFQATT, CDR2 SNEGSKA (reference sequence). The CDR3 protein is CSARELAGGLEETQYF. The CDR3 DNA is TGCAGTGCTAGAGAATTAGCGGGAGGGTTAGAAGAGACCCAGTACTTC.

This rearrangement joins TRBV5-4 to TRBJ2-7; possibly TRBD2 for D (6 bases). Germline CDR1 SGHNT, CDR2 YYREEE (reference sequence). The CDR3 extends over 13 amino acids. The ends were cut back, 5 bases at V and 6 bases at J, with 15 bases in the middle. CDR3 region: CASRRTLEGEQYF. DNA for the CDR3: TGTGCCAGCAGAAGGACCCTGGAGGGCGAGCAGTACTTC.

This clonotype was picked up a small number of times. V usage is TRBV7-8 and J usage is TRBJ1-4; 7 bases fit TRBD1. Germline lookup yields CDR1 SGHVS and CDR2 FQNEAQ. The CDR3 length is 16 residues. J gave up 8 bases and V 5 bases, and 14 bases lay outside the gene matches. The CDR3 DNA reads TGTGCCAGCAGCGTTGACAGGGTCAGGAATAACGAAAAACTGTTTTTT. Protein sequence: CASSVDRVRNNEKLFF. Supplemented by reference TRBV7-8 and TRBJ1-4, the full variable domain reads GAGVSQSPRYKVAKRGQDVALRCDPISGHVSLFWYQQALGQGPEFLTYFQNEAQLDKSGLPSDRFFAERPEGSVSTLKIQRTQQEDSAVYLCASSVDRVRNNEKLFFGSGTQLSVL.

This clonotype was observed a handful of times. Here the CDR3 DNA reads TGCAGTGCTAGAGACCCGGGACAGGGGGCGAATAATTCACCCCTCCACTTT. The encoded protein is CSARDPGQGANNSPLHF. The chain couples TRBV20-1 to TRBJ1-6; the match to TRBD1 covers 12 bases. Looked up from germline, CDR1 is DFQATT and CDR2 is SNEGSKA (reference sequence). The CDR3 runs to 17 residues. V lost 0 bases and J lost 5; bases outside the gene matches: 5.

This chain joins TRBV6-1 and TRBJ2-7; 8 bases map to TRBD1. The ends lost 6 bases at V and 1 base at J; junction bases unmatched: 5. This CDR3 region has 14 residues. Germline CDR1 reads MNHNS; CDR2 reads SASEGT. CDR3 in DNA: TGTGCCAGCAGCAGGACAGGGAGGTCCTACGAGCAGTACTTC. Its translation: CASSRTGRSYEQYF.

J is TRBJ2-5 and V is TRBV6-2 or TRBV6-3, with 9 bases that match TRBD2. CDR3 length: 13 amino acids. V shed 11 bases and J 5 bases; nucleotides not matched to a gene: 9. Germline assignment: CDR1 MNHEY and CDR2 SVGEGT. The CDR3: CAGRRSGGETQYF. CDR3 nucleotides: TGTGCCGGTCGACGAAGCGGGGGGGAGACCCAGTACTTC.

V gene TRBV6-1 combines with J gene TRBJ2-4, with D possibly matching TRBD1 (6 bases). The CDR3 has 12 amino acids. V lost 7 bases to trimming and J lost 6 bases, with 10 bases between them. Germline values: CDR1 MNHNS, CDR2 SASEGT. The CDR3 here is CASKLDRNIQYF. The CDR3 coding sequence is TGTGCCAGCAAATTGGACAGAAACATTCAGTACTTC.

The chain recombines TRBV5-4 with TRBJ2-5; 11 bases agree with TRBD2. Per germline, CDR1 SGHNT and CDR2 YYREEE (reference sequence). The CDR3 is made up of 18 amino acids. J was trimmed by 4 bases and V by 6 bases; bases with no gene match: 17. CDR3 nucleotides: TGTGCCAGCACCACCCGGACGGGTAGCGGGAGGGCCCTAGAGACCCAGTACTTC. It translates to CASTTRTGSGRALETQYF.

This clonotype was found a few times. This chain links TRBV20-1 with TRBJ2-3, with 7 bases aligning to TRBD1. Germline V gives CDR1 DFQATT, CDR2 SNEGSKA (reference sequence). CDR3 length: 16 amino acids. Germline trimming cut 0 bases from V and 1 base from J; bases unmatched to any gene: 7. The CDR3 DNA is TGCAGTGCTAGAGACACGGGACAGAGGCGCACAGATACGCAGTATTTT. It yields the protein CSARDTGQRRTDTQYF.

The table lists this clonotype with a few counts. V usage is TRBV15 and J usage is TRBJ2-3; D could derive from TRBD1 or TRBD2 (5 bases each). Trimming pared 0 bases from V and 2 bases from J, leaving 15 bases between. The V gene's germline CDR1 is LNHNV and CDR2 YYDKDF (reference sequence). There are 17 residues in the CDR3. The CDR3 bases are TGTGCCACCAGCAGAGAGGGGACCGGTAGGAACACAGATACGCAGTATTTT. The encoded protein is CATSREGTGRNTDTQYF. The full variable domain, its missing parts supplied by reference TRBV15 and TRBJ2-3, is DAMVIQNPRYQVTQFGKPVTLSCSQTLNHNVMYWYQQKSSQAPKLLFHYYDKDFNNEADTPDNFQSRRPNTSFCFLDIRSPGLGDTAMYLCATSREGTGRNTDTQYFGPGTRLTVL.

The chain uses TRBV11-2 and TRBJ1-1, with D unresolved. CDR3 size: 14 residues. CDR1 and CDR2 from the germline V gene are SGHAT and FQNNGV. Trimming took off 3 bases at V and 1 base at J, with 9 bases between the two ends. The CDR3 DNA follows: TGTGCCAGCAGCTTCATAGACGGGAACACTGAAGCTTTCTTT. Its translation is CASSFIDGNTEAFF.

The chain uses TRBV20-1 and TRBJ1-5, with D uncertain. Trimming took 0 bases from V and 6 from J, leaving 9 bases between them. CDR1 DFQATT and CDR2 SNEGSKA come from the germline V gene (reference sequence). CDR3 length: 13 residues. CDR3 residues: CSARDKASQPQHF. DNA of the CDR3: TGCAGTGCTAGAGATAAAGCCAGTCAGCCCCAGCATTTT.